This entry concerns a single T cell receptor (beta chain). Its antigen remains unknown. Those patients picked for sequencing had displayed CD8+CD57+ cell expansion on flow cytometry. Diagnosis of severe acquired aplastic anemia applied to all patients. Patients had not yet gotten any therapy when their blood was taken for sampling. Germline CDR1 and CDR2: LNHDA and SQIVND (reference sequence). With 4 bases clipped from V and 2 bases from J, the junction kept 7 bases outside the gene matches. The CDR3 length is 15 residues. Genomic DNA provided the template from which TCR beta VDJ and CDR3 profiles were obtained. TCRdb re-analysed the reads in MiXCR, keeping a single row per CDR3 protein. This table has hundreds of thousands of distinct CDR3 sequences, approximately 82% appearing once. The sample belongs to a study of CD8+CD57+ T cells in acquired aplastic anemia. On the study more broadly: DNA recovered from sorted CD4+ and CD8+ cells had a mean of approximately 3.4 ug.

Study-wide points: Comparison of patients with controls identified around 31 shared CD8+ CDR3 sequences.

Sequencing was done on a sample of sorted CD4+, CD8+, or CD8+CD57+ T cells (not recorded which) from PBMCs. This clonotype was sampled from a human donor with aplastic anemia. The rearrangement joins TRBV19 to TRBJ1-2, with 7 bases that match TRBD1. CDR3 sequence: CASSTTGTANYGYTF. CDR3 DNA: TGTGCCAGTAGTACGACCGGGACAGCCAACTATGGCTACACCTTC.